The present TCR beta chain was sequenced within a study of regulatory T cells in long-lasting Graves disease. Stated time point: persistent/refractory GD, antithyroid drugs over 5 years with positive TRAb. PBMC-extracted RNA yielded the TCR library. Germline values: CDR1 KGHDR, CDR2 SFDVKD. This CDR3 region has 13 residues. V was shortened by 6 bases and J by 7 bases, with 14 bases between the two germline ends. With iRepertoire HTBI primers and Arm-PCR of CDR3 regions, TCR beta libraries were built. TCRdb re-called the multiplex PCR reads with MiXCR, one entry per CDR3 protein. The data contain about 470,000 distinct CDR3 sequences, 20% to 25% of them singletons. This clonotype was observed at least ten times.

This receptor was taken from a female donor with Graves disease. The chain is built from TRBV24-1 and TRBJ1-2; no definite D call. The starting material was peripheral blood mononuclear cells (PBMCs), obtained when the disease was refractory, from a patient treated with antithyroid drugs. The CDR3 loop reads CATSSAYSAGYTF. The DNA for the CDR3 is TGTGCCACCAGTTCGGCATACTCGGCTGGCTACACCTTC.